The clone carrying this T cell receptor (beta chain) appeared once. These data come from a study of blood T cell repertoires in COVID-19. On the study more broadly: Acute and convalescent COVID-19 samples came from the United States, Italy and Spain. The cDNA or gDNA used as material had been derived from T cells, B-cell-depleted T cells, or PBMCs.

Recruited during active infection, patients (from Seattle) were subsequently followed longitudinally. How the authors handled the data: Amplifying reference gene primers gave estimates of nucleated cell counts. Method: immunoSEQ multiplex PCR; TCRdb's copy keeps in-frame clones and lacks some. That table gives V, J and clone size, and the DNA gave D and trimming. The sample yields hundreds of thousands of clones, 89% seen once. There are 13 residues in the CDR3. J gave up 3 bases and V 10 bases, and 8 bases lay outside the gene matches. Germline V gene data show CDR1 as LNHDA and CDR2 as SQIVND (reference sequence).

The chain joins TRBV19 to TRBJ2-7, with TRBD1 matching over 8 bases. The sequence was collected from a man between 18 and 35 years old with COVID-19, enrolled during active disease. Specimen: peripheral blood. CDR3 in amino acids: CATRDRILYEQYF. The CDR3 coding sequence is TGTGCCACGAGGGACAGGATCCTCTACGAGCAGTACTTC.